This TCR beta chain was found in a study of blood T cell repertoires in COVID-19. The wider study: PBMCs, B-cell-depleted T cells, or T cells were the source of the cDNA or gDNA that made up the material.

The table came from immunoSEQ multiplex PCR; TCRdb's copy has only in-frame clones and leaves some out. Of more than 150,000 clones detected, less than 85% appear once; the ten largest clones hold about 7%. The V gene's germline CDR1 is SQVTM and CDR2 ANQGSEA. The CDR3 is made up of 13 amino acids. The V gene lost 7 bases and the J gene lost 11 bases, with 23 bases spanning the gap. Sequenced: peripheral blood. This chain connects TRBV29-1 to TRBJ1-1; D might be TRBD1 (6 bases). The TCR sequence derives from a human donor in a cohort sampled during active COVID-19. CDR3 bases: TGCAGCGGGCTGGCAGGGACAACGGGTCTGGCTTTCTTT. Its translation is CSGLAGTTGLAFF.